This T cell receptor (beta chain) was profiled in a study of blood T cell repertoires in COVID-19. Study-level background: Whether acute or convalescent, the COVID-19 samples came from the United States, Italy and Spain. In each case, the material was cDNA or gDNA derived from T cells, B-cell-depleted T cells, or PBMCs.

The CDR3 is 14 amino acids. Per the germline V gene, CDR1 is SEHNR and CDR2 is FQNEAQ (reference sequence). V gave up 4 bases and J gave up 8 bases; unmatched junction bases: 5. As originally analysed: By means of reference gene primer amplification, nucleated cell counts were estimated. TCRdb's copy holds only in-frame clones and misses some; the assay was immunoSEQ multiplex PCR. V and J calls and clone size come straight from that table; D and trimming were deduced from the DNA. Among around 200,000 clones listed, roughly 81% were seen once. The material sequenced was peripheral blood. The TCR sequence derives from a woman older than 75 with acute or convalescent COVID-19. The chain has TRBV7-9 and TRBJ2-1; 10 nucleotides line up with TRBD2. CDR3 DNA: TGTGCCAGCAGCTATCTAGCGGGAGCCTATGAGCAGTTCTTC. Translating it yields CASSYLAGAYEQFF. Looking up the rest from reference TRBV7-9 and TRBJ2-1 gives the full variable domain: DTGVSQNPRHKITKRGQNVTFRCDPISEHNRLYWYRQTLGQGPEFLTYFQNEAQLEKSRLLSDRFSAERPKGSFSTLEIQRTEQGDSAMYLCASSYLAGAYEQFFGPGTRLTVL.